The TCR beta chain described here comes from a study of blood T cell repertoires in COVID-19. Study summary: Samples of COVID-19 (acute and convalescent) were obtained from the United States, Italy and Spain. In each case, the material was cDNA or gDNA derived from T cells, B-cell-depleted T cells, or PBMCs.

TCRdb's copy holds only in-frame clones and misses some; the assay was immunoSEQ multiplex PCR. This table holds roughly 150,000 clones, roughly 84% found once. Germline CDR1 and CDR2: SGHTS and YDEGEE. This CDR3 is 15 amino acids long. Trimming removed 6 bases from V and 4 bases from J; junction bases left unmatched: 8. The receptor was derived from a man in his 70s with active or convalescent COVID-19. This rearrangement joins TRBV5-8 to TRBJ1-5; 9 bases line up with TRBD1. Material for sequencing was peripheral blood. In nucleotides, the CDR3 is TGTGCCAGCACCTCCGGGACAGGGACAAATCAGCCCCAGCATTTT. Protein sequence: CASTSGTGTNQPQHF. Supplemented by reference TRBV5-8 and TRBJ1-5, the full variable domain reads EAGVTQSPTHLIKTRGQQATLRCSPISGHTSVYWYQQALGLGLQFLLWYDEGEERNRGNFPPRFSGRQFPNYSSELNVNALELEDSALYLCASTSGTGTNQPQHFGDGTRLSIL.